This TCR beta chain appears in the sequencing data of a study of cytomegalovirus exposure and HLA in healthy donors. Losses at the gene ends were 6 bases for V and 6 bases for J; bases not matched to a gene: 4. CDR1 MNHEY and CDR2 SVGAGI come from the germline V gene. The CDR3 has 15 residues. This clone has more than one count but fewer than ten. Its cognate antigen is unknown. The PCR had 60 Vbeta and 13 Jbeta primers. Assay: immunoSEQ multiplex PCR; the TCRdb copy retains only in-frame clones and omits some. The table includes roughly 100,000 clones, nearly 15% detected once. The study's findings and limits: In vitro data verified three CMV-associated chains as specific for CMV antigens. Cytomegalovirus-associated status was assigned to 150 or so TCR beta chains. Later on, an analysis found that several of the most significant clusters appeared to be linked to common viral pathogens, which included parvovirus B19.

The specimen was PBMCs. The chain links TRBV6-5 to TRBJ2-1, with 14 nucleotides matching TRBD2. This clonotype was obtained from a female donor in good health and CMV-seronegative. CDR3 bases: TGTGCCAGCAGCCGTGGGACTAGCGGGGGCAATGAGCAGTTCTTC. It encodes CASSRGTSGGNEQFF.